This entry concerns a single T cell receptor beta chain. Antigen: not known. Between the trimmed V and J ends, which lost 6 bases and 4 bases, there was a span of 13 bases. The CDR3 covers 12 residues. Germline V gives CDR1 SQVTM, CDR2 ANQGSEA. These data originate in a study of OX40 agonist ivuxolimab in advanced cancers. Study-level points and caveats: Patients with a partial response at 0.1-3.0 mg/kg had among the lowest clonal expansion. Mean expanded clone counts were higher in CD8+ than CD4+ T cells.

The repertoire was sequenced with immunoSEQ multiplex PCR; TCRdb's copy has only in-frame clones and lacks some. The sample has some 66,000 clones; roughly four fifths are singletons. The sequencing here drew on CD4+ or CD8+ T cells sorted from blood, taken in a trial of the OX40 agonist ivuxolimab. V is TRBV29-1 and J is TRBJ2-7; no clear D. The clonotype comes from an adult with an advanced solid tumor such as melanoma, head and neck, liver or kidney cancer. CDR3 amino acids: CSVRPNLYEQYF. The CDR3 DNA reads as TGCAGCGTACGCCCGAACTTATACGAGCAGTACTTC.